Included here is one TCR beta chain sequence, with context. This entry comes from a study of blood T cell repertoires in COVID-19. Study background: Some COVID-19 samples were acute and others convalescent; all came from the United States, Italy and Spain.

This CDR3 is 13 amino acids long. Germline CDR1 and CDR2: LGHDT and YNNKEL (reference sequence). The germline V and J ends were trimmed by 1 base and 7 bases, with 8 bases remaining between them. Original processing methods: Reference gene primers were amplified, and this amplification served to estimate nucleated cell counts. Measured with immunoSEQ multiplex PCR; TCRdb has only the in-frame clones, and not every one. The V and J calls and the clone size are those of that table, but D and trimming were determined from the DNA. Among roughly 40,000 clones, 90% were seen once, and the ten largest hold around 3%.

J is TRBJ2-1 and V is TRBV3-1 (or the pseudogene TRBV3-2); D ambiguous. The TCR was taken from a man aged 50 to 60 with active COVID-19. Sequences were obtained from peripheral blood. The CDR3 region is CASSQAPGNEQFF. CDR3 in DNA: TGTGCCAGCAGCCAAGCTCCAGGTAATGAGCAGTTCTTC.